The table lists the clone carrying this T cell receptor beta chain with a few counts. What it binds is not known. The data were taken from a study of beta chain features in type 1 diabetes. Sorted populations were all over 95% pure. The CDR3 spans 15 residues. CDR1 SNHLY and CDR2 FYNNEI come from the germline V gene. Trimming shortened V by 6 bases and J by 2 bases, and 15 bases separated the two germline ends. Since all of the isolated RNA was reverse transcribed, expressed TCRB transcripts were what got sequenced. Regulatory, naive and central memory T cell samples averaged around 3.9 million reads. Sequencing used immunoSEQ multiplex PCR; TCRdb keeps in-frame clones, though not all of them. This table holds some 150,000 clones, 9% to 10% found once. Study observations and caveats: A PCR bias possibly favoring shorter templates would apply equally to patients and controls.

The V gene is TRBV2, the J gene TRBJ2-3; perhaps TRBD1 as D (6 bases). Sequenced sample: central memory CD4+ T cells from blood. This TCR was sampled from a woman aged 40 to 50 in good health. The CDR3 protein is CASRSGQGTTDTQYF. Here the CDR3 DNA reads TGTGCCAGCAGGTCAGGGCAGGGGACCACAGATACGCAGTATTTT.